The clone carrying this T cell receptor (beta chain) was recorded a few times. Its antigen is unidentified. All TCR cDNA molecules were individually tagged with a unique molecular identifier. MiXCR, run by TCRdb on the 5' RACE reads, gives a single entry per CDR3 protein. In the table there are 35,000 to 55,000 distinct CDR3 sequences, around 15% of which are singletons. Noted time point: sample taken at primary tumor resection. The donors comprised about 70 untreated early-stage non-small cell lung cancer patients. Tumor, nontumor lung or frozen PBMC supplied whole RNA, sequenced without sorting. This sample is drawn from a study of spatial heterogeneity in lung cancer. Whole-study findings and limits: Tumor TCRs that were ubiquitous and expanded showed up in blood more at resection than follow-up.

Trimming cost V 3 bases and J 4 bases, with 6 bases left between them. Germline CDR1 and CDR2: MGHRA and YSYEKL. The CDR3 sequence is 12 residues long. The receptor was isolated from a male donor with early-stage non-small cell lung cancer. The sequences come from PBMCs, collected at surgery. The V gene is TRBV4-1, the J gene TRBJ2-5; no clear D. In nucleotides, the CDR3 is TGCGCCAGCAGCCACCAGCCAGAGACCCAGTACTTC. This encodes CASSHQPETQYF.